This T cell receptor beta chain was sequenced during a study of blood T cells in healthy people across ages. Then a second PCR, running about 7 to 11 cycles, was carried out with a sample-barcoded 5' primer and a J-beta primer mix. Per-sample output comprised a minimum of 2.5 million paired-end reads containing CDR3. TCRdb redid the calling of the 5' RACE reads with MiXCR, one entry per CDR3 protein. The data contain around 1,000,000 distinct CDR3 sequences, less than 25% of them singletons. The length of the CDR3 is 18 residues. From germline, CDR1 is SEHNR and CDR2 FQNEAQ (reference sequence). These data also formed part of another study, on T cells of mothers and their children. From that study: The extracted RNA was employed in its entirety for cDNA synthesis, at around 1.4 ug per 15 ul. The second PCR used the M1S primer, and this primer added sample barcodes and 2-4 random nucleotides.

Specimen: blood. The clonotype was recovered from a girl aged 2-10 years in good health. The chain employs TRBV7-9 and TRBJ2-5; the match to TRBD2 covers 10 bases. The better agreement between TRBJ2-1 and the DNA end casts doubt on the J call. In nucleotides, the CDR3 is TGTGCCAGCAGCCCCCTAGGACTAGCGGCTAAAGGCGGCAATGAGCAGTTCTTC. Amino acid sequence: CASSPLGLAAKGGNEQFF.